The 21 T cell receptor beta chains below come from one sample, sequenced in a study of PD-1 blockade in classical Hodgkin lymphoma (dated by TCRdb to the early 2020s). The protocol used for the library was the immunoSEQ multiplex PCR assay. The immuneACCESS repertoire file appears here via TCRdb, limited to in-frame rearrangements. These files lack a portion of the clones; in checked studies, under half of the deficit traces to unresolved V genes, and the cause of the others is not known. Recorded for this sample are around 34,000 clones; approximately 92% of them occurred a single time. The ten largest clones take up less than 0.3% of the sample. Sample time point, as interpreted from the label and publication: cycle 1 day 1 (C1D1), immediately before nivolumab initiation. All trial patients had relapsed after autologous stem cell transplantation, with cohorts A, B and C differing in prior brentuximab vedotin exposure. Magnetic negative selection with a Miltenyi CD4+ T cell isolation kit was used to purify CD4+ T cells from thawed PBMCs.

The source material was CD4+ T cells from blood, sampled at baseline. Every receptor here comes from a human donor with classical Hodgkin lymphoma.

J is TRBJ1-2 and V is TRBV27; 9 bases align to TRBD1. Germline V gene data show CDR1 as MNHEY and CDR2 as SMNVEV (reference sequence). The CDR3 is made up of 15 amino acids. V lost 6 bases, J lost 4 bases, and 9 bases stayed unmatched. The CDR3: CASRRYRGLGYGYTF. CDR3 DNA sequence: TGTGCCAGCAGGCGATACAGGGGGCTGGGCTATGGCTACACCTTC.

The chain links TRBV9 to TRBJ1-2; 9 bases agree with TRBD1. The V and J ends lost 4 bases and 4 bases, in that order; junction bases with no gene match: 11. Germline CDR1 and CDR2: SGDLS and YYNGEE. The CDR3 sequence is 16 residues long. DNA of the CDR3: TGTGCCAGCAGCCAACTTACAGGGGGCGGACTCTATGGCTACACCTTC. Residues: CASSQLTGGGLYGYTF.

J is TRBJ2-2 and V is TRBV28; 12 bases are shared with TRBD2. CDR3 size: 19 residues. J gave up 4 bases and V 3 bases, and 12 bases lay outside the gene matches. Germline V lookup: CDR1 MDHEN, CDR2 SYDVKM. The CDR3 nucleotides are TGTGCCAGCAGTTTTCAATGGACTAGCGGGATTAGAATCACCGGGGAGCTGTTTTTT. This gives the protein CASSFQWTSGIRITGELFF.

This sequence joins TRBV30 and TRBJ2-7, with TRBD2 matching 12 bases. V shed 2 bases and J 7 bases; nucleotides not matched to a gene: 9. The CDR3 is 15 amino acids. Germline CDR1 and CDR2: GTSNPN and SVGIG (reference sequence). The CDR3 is CAWSPLGLAGKEQYF. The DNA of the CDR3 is TGTGCCTGGAGTCCACTGGGACTAGCGGGTAAAGAGCAGTACTTC.

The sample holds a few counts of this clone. The chain's CDR3 is CASSTRKTGTPTRSQHF. The CDR3 DNA sequence: TGTGCCAGTAGTACTCGAAAGACCGGGACACCAACAAGGTCCCAGCATTTT. The chain combines TRBV19 with TRBJ1-5, with a weak D call TRBD1 (6 bases). V lost 4 bases and J 11 bases, leaving 27 bases between the germline ends. Germline lookup yields CDR1 LNHDA and CDR2 SQIVND (reference sequence). The CDR3 extends over 17 amino acids.

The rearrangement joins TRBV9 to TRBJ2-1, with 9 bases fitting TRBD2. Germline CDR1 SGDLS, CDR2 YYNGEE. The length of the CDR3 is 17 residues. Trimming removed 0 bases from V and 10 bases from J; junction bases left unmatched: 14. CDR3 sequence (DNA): TGTGCCAGCAGCGTAGCGTCGGGTCTAGCGGGGAGTGAGGAGCAGTTCTTC. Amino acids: CASSVASGLAGSEEQFF.

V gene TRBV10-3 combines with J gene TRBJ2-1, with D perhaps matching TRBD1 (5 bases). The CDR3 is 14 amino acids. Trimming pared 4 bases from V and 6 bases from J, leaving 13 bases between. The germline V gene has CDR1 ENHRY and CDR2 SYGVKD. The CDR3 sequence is CAISAQPGPNEQFF. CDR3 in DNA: TGTGCCATCAGTGCCCAACCAGGGCCCAATGAGCAGTTCTTC.

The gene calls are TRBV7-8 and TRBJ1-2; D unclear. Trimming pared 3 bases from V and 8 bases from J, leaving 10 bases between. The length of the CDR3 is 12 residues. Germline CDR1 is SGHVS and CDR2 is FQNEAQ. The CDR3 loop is CASSLDVQGYTF. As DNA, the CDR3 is TGTGCCAGCAGCTTGGATGTGCAGGGCTACACCTTC.

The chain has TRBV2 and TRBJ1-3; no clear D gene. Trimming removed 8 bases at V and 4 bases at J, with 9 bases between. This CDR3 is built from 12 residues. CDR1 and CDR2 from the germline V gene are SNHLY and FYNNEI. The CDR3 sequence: CASSNAGNTIYF. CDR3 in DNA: TGTGCCAGCTCGAATGCGGGAAACACCATATATTTT.

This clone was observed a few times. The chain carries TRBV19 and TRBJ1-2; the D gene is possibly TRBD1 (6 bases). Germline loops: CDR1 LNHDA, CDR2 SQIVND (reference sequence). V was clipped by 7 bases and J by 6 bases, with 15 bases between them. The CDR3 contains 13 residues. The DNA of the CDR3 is TGTGCCAGTAACATACAGGGAAGTCATGGCTACACCTTC. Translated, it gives CASNIQGSHGYTF.

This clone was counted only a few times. The CDR3 DNA follows: TGCGCCAGCAGCTTGGCGGGGGAGACCCAGTACTTC. It translates to CASSLAGETQYF. V and J are TRBV5-1 and TRBJ2-5, with D possibly TRBD2 on 5 matching bases. V dropped 0 bases and J dropped 5 bases, with 5 bases sitting between them. This CDR3 region has 12 residues. CDR1 is SGHRS and CDR2 is YFSETQ in the germline V gene.

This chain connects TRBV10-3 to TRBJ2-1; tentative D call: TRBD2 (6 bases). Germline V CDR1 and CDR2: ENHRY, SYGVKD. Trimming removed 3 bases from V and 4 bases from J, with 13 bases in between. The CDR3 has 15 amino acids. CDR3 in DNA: TGTGCCATCAGTGATGGGGGGACTGGATACAATGAGCAGTTCTTC. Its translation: CAISDGGTGYNEQFF.

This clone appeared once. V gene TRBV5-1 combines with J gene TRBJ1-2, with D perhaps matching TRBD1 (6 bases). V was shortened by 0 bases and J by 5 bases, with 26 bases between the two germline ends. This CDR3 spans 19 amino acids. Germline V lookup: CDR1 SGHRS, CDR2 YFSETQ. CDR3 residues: CASSLVLGAGSAGRYGYTF. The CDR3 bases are TGCGCCAGCAGCTTGGTTTTGGGGGCAGGGAGCGCTGGTCGGTATGGCTACACCTTC.

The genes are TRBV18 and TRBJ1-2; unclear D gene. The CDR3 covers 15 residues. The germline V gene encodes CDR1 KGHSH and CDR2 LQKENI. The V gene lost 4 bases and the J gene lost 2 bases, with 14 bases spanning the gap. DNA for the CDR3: TGTGCCAGCTCACAAGATCTTGAAGGAAACTATGGCTACACCTTC. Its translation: CASSQDLEGNYGYTF. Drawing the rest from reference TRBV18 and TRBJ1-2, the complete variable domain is NAGVMQNPRHLVRRRGQEARLRCSPMKGHSHVYWYRQLPEEGLKFMVYLQKENIIDESGMPKERFSAEFPKEGPSILRIQQVVRGDSAAYFCASSQDLEGNYGYTFGSGTRLTVV.

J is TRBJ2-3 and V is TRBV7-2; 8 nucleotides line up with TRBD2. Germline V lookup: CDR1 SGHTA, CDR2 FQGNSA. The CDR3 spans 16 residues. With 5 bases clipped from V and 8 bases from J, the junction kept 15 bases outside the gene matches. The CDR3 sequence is CASSHLGAPGGGTQYF. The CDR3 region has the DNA TGTGCCAGCAGCCATCTAGGGGCCCCGGGGGGGGGTACGCAGTATTTT.

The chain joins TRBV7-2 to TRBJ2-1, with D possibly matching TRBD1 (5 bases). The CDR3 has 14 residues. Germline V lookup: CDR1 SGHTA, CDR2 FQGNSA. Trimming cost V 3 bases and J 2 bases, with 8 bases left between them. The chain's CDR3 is CASSLGRAYNEQFF. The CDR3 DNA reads TGTGCCAGCAGCTTGGGCAGGGCCTACAATGAGCAGTTCTTC.

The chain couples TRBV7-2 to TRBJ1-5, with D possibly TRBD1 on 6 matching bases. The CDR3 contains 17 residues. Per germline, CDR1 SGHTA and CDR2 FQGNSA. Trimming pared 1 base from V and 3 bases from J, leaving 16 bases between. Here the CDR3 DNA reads TGTGCCAGCAGCTTAGTGAGGGTCGGACAGAACAATCAGCCCCAGCATTTT. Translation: CASSLVRVGQNNQPQHF.

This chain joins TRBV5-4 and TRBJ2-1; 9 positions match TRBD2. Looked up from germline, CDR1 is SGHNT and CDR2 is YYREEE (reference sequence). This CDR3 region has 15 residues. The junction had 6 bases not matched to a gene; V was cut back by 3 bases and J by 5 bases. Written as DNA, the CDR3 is TGTGCCAGCAGCTCCGCCGGACTAGCGAACAATGAGCAGTTCTTC. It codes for CASSSAGLANNEQFF. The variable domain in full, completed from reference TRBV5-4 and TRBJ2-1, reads ETGVTQSPTHLIKTRGQQVTLRCSSQSGHNTVSWYQQALGQGPQFIFQYYREEENGRGNFPPRFSGLQFPNYSSELNVNALELDDSALYLCASSSAGLANNEQFFGPGTRLTVL.

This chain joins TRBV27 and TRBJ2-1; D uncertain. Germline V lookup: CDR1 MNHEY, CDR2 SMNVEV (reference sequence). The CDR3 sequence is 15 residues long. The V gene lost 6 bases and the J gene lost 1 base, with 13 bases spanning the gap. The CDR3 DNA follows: TGTGCCAGCAGCCCTACCCCCAGGTCCTACAATGAGCAGTTCTTC. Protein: CASSPTPRSYNEQFF.

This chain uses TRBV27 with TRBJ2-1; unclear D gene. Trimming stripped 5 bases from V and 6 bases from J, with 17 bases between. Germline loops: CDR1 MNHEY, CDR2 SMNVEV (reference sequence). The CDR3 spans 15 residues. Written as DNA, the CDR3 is TGTGCCAGCAGTCACGGACCCTTCCTGCCCAATGAGCAGTTCTTC. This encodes CASSHGPFLPNEQFF.

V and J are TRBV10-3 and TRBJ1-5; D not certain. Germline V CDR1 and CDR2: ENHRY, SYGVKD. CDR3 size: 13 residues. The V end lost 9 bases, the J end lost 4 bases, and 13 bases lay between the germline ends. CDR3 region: CAMTPGINQPQHF. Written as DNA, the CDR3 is TGTGCCATGACGCCTGGGATTAATCAGCCCCAGCATTTT.